Shown below are 7 T cell receptor beta chains from a single sample sequenced in a study of cytomegalovirus exposure and HLA in healthy donors. Amplification used 60 Vbeta primers and 13 Jbeta primers. The protocol was immunoSEQ multiplex PCR, while the TCRdb copy is restricted to in-frame clones and leaves out a portion. Among approximately 74,000 clones listed, 63% were seen once. Sequenced input: PBMCs. The receptors were sampled from a man between 25 and 39 years old in good health and CMV-seropositive.

The V call is TRBV6-5, the J call TRBJ1-2, with D possibly matching TRBD1 (5 bases). CDR3 length: 15 residues. Per germline, CDR1 MNHEY and CDR2 SVGAGI. Trimming removed 5 bases at V and 2 bases at J, with 15 bases between. The chain's CDR3 is CASSPGEGANYGYTF. CDR3 nucleotide sequence: TGTGCCAGCAGTCCGGGGGAGGGAGCCAACTATGGCTACACCTTC.

This chain joins TRBV28 and TRBJ1-4, with 7 bases that match TRBD1. This CDR3 has 15 residues. The junction had 10 bases not matched to a gene; V was cut back by 5 bases and J by 7 bases. Germline-derived CDR1 and CDR2 are MDHEN and SYDVKM. In nucleotides, the CDR3 is TGTGCCAGCAGTCAAAGACAGGGTGGGGCTGAAAAACTGTTTTTT. It codes for CASSQRQGGAEKLFF.

The chain carries TRBV2 and TRBJ2-1; possible D gene TRBD1, 6 bases. Trimming stripped 6 bases from V and 0 bases from J, with 21 bases between. Germline values: CDR1 SNHLY, CDR2 FYNNEI. This CDR3 spans 18 amino acids. The CDR3 loop reads CASRKRPPGQGSYNEQFF. The CDR3 DNA follows: TGTGCCAGCAGGAAGAGACCGCCGGGACAAGGCTCCTACAATGAGCAGTTCTTC.

This clone was detected a few times. V usage is TRBV29-1 and J usage is TRBJ2-5; 10 nucleotides match TRBD2. Germline V gene sequence: CDR1 SQVTM, CDR2 ANQGSEA. CDR3 length: 16 residues. J lost 4 bases, V lost 4 bases, and 12 bases had no gene match. CDR3: CSVAGASGGQGETQYF. DNA of the CDR3: TGCAGCGTTGCAGGGGCTAGCGGGGGTCAGGGAGAGACCCAGTACTTC.

The rearrangement uses TRBV27 and TRBJ2-1; the match to TRBD2 covers 13 bases. Germline CDR1 MNHEY, CDR2 SMNVEV (reference sequence). This CDR3 spans 21 amino acids. With 6 bases clipped from V and 8 bases from J, the junction kept 25 bases outside the gene matches. CDR3 nucleotides: TGTGCCAGCAGCTTCTATGTTGTAAAAGGGCCGGGACTAGCGGGAATTGATGAGCAGTTCTTC. Its protein is CASSFYVVKGPGLAGIDEQFF.

The chain joins TRBV11-1 to TRBJ2-1; 8 bases match TRBD2. CDR1 is SGHAT and CDR2 is FQDESV in the germline V gene (reference sequence). The V and J ends lost 2 bases and 9 bases, in that order; junction bases with no gene match: 6. This CDR3 region has 14 residues. CDR3 DNA sequence: TGTGCCAGCAGCTTACTTTCGGGGGGGGCTGAGCAGTTCTTC. This sequence encodes CASSLLSGGAEQFF.

The rearrangement joins TRBV5-1 to TRBJ2-1, with D perhaps matching TRBD2 (6 bases). The V end lost 7 bases, the J end lost 8 bases, and 19 bases lay between the germline ends. Per germline, CDR1 SGHRS and CDR2 YFSETQ. This CDR3 region has 14 residues. The CDR3 nucleotides are TGCGCCAGCCGCCCCATAGGGTCGGGGGATGAGCAGTTCTTC. It translates to CASRPIGSGDEQFF. The variable domain in full, completed from reference TRBV5-1 and TRBJ2-1, reads KAGVTQTPRYLIKTRGQQVTLSCSPISGHRSVSWYQQTPGQGLQFLFEYFSETQRNKGNFPGRFSGRQFSNSRSEMNVSTLELGDSALYLCASRPIGSGDEQFFGPGTRLTVL.